Sequencing of this T cell receptor (beta chain) was carried out in a study of molecular identifiers for immune sequencing clone quantification. General study findings and limits: Barcode sharing among identical TCR molecules could make large clones appear smaller. Clones exceeding 20 RNA copies carried over 99% of effector molecules but under 1% of naive-cell molecules.

The CDR3 is made up of 14 amino acids. Germline CDR1 and CDR2: LGHDT and YNNKEL (reference sequence). Between the trimmed V and J ends, which lost 2 bases and 2 bases, there was a span of 10 bases. MiXCR, run by TCRdb on the PCR reads, gives a single entry per CDR3 protein. The table includes hundreds of thousands of distinct CDR3 sequences, less than 30% detected once. This clonotype appeared a few times. Its antigen is still unknown. Isolation of naive CD8 T cells was achieved by sorting on a CD8+CD4-CCR7+CD45RA+ phenotype. The sequence derives from a human donor in good health. Some libraries in this study had Jurkat cell RNA spiked in. What was sequenced was naive CD8+ T cells from blood, with Jurkat cell RNA spiked in. Subset here: FACS-sorted CD8+CD4-CCR7+CD45RA+ naive T cells. The J gene is TRBJ2-7, the V gene TRBV3-1; D gene uncertain. CDR3 residues: CASSQSRSPYEQYF. In nucleotides, the CDR3 is TGTGCCAGCAGCCAATCCAGGAGTCCCTACGAGCAGTACTTC.